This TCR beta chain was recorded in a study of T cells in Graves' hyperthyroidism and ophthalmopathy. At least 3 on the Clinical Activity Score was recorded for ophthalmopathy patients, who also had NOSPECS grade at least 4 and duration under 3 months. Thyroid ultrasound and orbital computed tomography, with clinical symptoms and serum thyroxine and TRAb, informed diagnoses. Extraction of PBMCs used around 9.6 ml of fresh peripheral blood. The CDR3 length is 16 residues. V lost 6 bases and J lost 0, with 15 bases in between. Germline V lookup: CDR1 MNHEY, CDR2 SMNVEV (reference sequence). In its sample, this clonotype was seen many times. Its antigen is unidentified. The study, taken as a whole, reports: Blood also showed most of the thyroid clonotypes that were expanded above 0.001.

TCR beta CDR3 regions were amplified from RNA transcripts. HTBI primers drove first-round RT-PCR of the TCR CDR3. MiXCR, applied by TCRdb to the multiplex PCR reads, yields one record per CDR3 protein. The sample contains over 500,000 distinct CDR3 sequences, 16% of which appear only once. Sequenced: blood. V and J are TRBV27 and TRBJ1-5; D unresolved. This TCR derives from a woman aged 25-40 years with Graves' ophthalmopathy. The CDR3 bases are TGTGCCAGCAGCCCCCTAGACCGGATTAGCAATCAGCCCCAGCATTTT. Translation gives CASSPLDRISNQPQHF.